Below, 30 T cell receptor beta chains from the same sample are listed, as sequenced in a study of post-analysis software for immune sequencing data. Study-level findings and limits: Five or six TRBV segments, TRBV5-6, TRBV5-1 and TRBV20-1 among them, were found more frequent in patients than controls.

These receptors' targets are unknown. Unique-molecular-identifier-tagged TCR beta cDNA libraries were used. TCRdb analysed the PCR reads with MiXCR anew, one entry per CDR3 protein. The repertoire consists of about 430,000 distinct CDR3 sequences, with 30% to 45% occurring once and the leading ten covering approximately 7.6%. Input material: blood. The receptor source for this set is a girl under 10 years old with multiple sclerosis.

The genes are TRBV10-2 and TRBJ2-3; 7 bases are shared with TRBD2. The CDR3 runs 18 residues. Germline loops: CDR1 WSHSY, CDR2 SAAADI. V trimming: 4 bases; J trimming: 2 bases; junction bases outside the gene matches: 15. The CDR3 DNA reads as TGCGCCAGCAGTGTAGTCCTGGGGGGAGGGACGCACACAGATACGCAGTATTTT. It is translated as CASSVVLGGGTHTDTQYF.

DNA for the CDR3: TGTGCCATAAGGACGGTGAACACTGAAGCTTTCTTT. It codes for CAIRTVNTEAFF. The rearrangement uses TRBV10-3 and TRBJ1-1; no clear D. The CDR3 sequence is 12 residues long. V dropped 9 bases and J dropped 0 bases, with 8 bases sitting between them. Germline CDR1 is ENHRY and CDR2 is SYGVKD.

This clonotype was seen many times. V gene TRBV12-3 or TRBV12-4 combines with J gene TRBJ1-2, with D tentatively TRBD1 (5 bases). V shed 1 base and J shed 7 bases, with 7 bases lying between them. The CDR3 consists of 12 residues. The CDR3 reads CASSLGQGGYTF. DNA for the CDR3: TGTGCCAGCAGTTTAGGGCAGGGTGGCTACACCTTC.

This clonotype was detected only a few times. One end of the junction fails to match germline, which may point to a read error. The J gene is TRBJ2-1, the V gene TRBV5-6; 7 positions agree with TRBD2. CDR1 is SGHDT and CDR2 is YYEEEE in the germline V gene. The CDR3 has 15 amino acids. CDR3 region: CAGSLAGEVWNEQFF. CDR3 DNA: TGTGCCGGCAGCTTGGCGGGGGAGGTTTGGAATGAGCAGTTCTTC.

The chain joins TRBV12-3 or TRBV12-4 to TRBJ2-1; unclear D gene. This CDR3 contains 13 residues. V was trimmed by 2 bases and J by 7 bases, leaving 9 bases between them. The CDR3 DNA reads TGTGCCAGCAGTTTAATAGCTTCAAATGAGCAGTTCTTC. It yields the protein CASSLIASNEQFF.

The sample holds a few counts of this clonotype. The genes are TRBV7-9 and TRBJ2-1; 8 bases align to TRBD2. The V gene's germline CDR1 is SEHNR and CDR2 FQNEAQ (reference sequence). This CDR3 has 15 residues. V gave up 6 bases and J gave up 3 bases; unmatched junction bases: 7. The CDR3 nucleotides are TGTGCCAGCAGACCAAGCGGGAGTTACTACAATGAGCAGTTCTTC. Its protein is CASRPSGSYYNEQFF.

The rearrangement uses TRBV29-1 and TRBJ2-6; D possibly corresponds to TRBD1 (6 bases). The CDR3 spans 13 residues. V gave up 6 bases and J gave up 10 bases, with 16 bases separating them. Germline CDR1 reads SQVTM; CDR2 reads ANQGSEA. CDR3 coding DNA: TGCAGCGTAGCGAGGACAGACTTTAACGTCCTGACTTTC. It translates to CSVARTDFNVLTF. Full variable domain (rest looked up from reference TRBV29-1 and TRBJ2-6): SAVISQKPSRDICQRGTSLTIQCQVDSQVTMMFWYRQQPGQSLTLIATANQGSEATYESGFVIDKFPISRPNLTFSTLTVSNMSPEDSSIYLCSVARTDFNVLTFGAGSRLTVL.

The chain carries TRBV24-1 and TRBJ2-3; TRBD1 aligns across 9 bases. Trimming cost V 6 bases and J 10 bases; bases outside gene matches: 10. CDR1 is KGHDR, CDR2 SFDVKD, per germline. The CDR3 totals 14 residues. In nucleotides, the CDR3 is TGTGCCACCAGTCTCGGGACAGGGAGTGTTGCGCAGTATTTT. It codes for CATSLGTGSVAQYF.

This clonotype was seen only a few times. In DNA form, the CDR3 reads TGCAGTGCTAGACGTATAGTGTACGAGCAGTACTTC. Encoded protein: CSARRIVYEQYF. The chain joins TRBV20-1 to TRBJ2-7; D uncertain. CDR1 DFQATT and CDR2 SNEGSKA come from the germline V gene (reference sequence). V gave up 2 bases and J gave up 4 bases, with 9 bases separating them. CDR3 length: 12 residues.

This clonotype was seen more than once but under ten times. V usage is TRBV9 and J usage is TRBJ1-2, with unresolved D. V gave up 3 bases and J gave up 4 bases, with 13 bases separating them. Germline V gene data show CDR1 as SGDLS and CDR2 as YYNGEE. The CDR3 is 14 amino acids. The CDR3 is CASSEDPPGYGYTF. The CDR3 bases are TGTGCCAGCAGCGAAGATCCACCGGGCTATGGCTACACCTTC.

This sequence joins TRBV5-1 and TRBJ2-3; D not certain. The length of the CDR3 is 15 residues. Trimming removed 3 bases at V and 4 bases at J, with 15 bases between. Per the germline V gene, CDR1 is SGHRS and CDR2 is YFSETQ. In DNA form, the CDR3 reads TGCGCCAGCAGCTCGGCTGGGAAGCCGGCAGATACGCAGTATTTT. Translated, it gives CASSSAGKPADTQYF. The full variable domain, completed using reference TRBV5-1 and TRBJ2-3, is KAGVTQTPRYLIKTRGQQVTLSCSPISGHRSVSWYQQTPGQGLQFLFEYFSETQRNKGNFPGRFSGRQFSNSRSEMNVSTLELGDSALYLCASSSAGKPADTQYFGPGTRLTVL.

This clonotype has only a few counts. The J gene is TRBJ1-2, the V gene TRBV20-1; D unresolved. This CDR3 region has 11 residues. Germline V lookup: CDR1 DFQATT, CDR2 SNEGSKA (reference sequence). V dropped 6 bases and J dropped 4 bases, with 9 bases sitting between them. CDR3 region: CSATSGYGYTF. The CDR3 DNA reads TGCAGTGCAACGTCAGGCTATGGCTACACCTTC.

The gene calls are TRBV7-3 and TRBJ2-5; 9 bases are shared with TRBD1. V was pared by 5 bases and J by 6 bases, with 7 bases of the junction left unmatched. The germline CDR1 and CDR2 sequences are SGHTA and FQGTGA. This CDR3 has 14 amino acids. The CDR3 DNA reads TGTGCCAGCAGCCCGGGGACAGGGCAACAGACCCAGTACTTC. Encoded protein: CASSPGTGQQTQYF.

This clonotype was found a few times. The chain employs TRBV20-1 and TRBJ2-7, with 10 bases lining up with TRBD1. V lost 2 bases, J lost 5 bases, and 3 bases stayed unmatched. Germline V gives CDR1 DFQATT, CDR2 SNEGSKA (reference sequence). The CDR3 consists of 13 residues. Written as DNA, the CDR3 is TGCAGTGCTAGACCGACAGGGGGCCACGAGCAGTACTTC. Protein: CSARPTGGHEQYF.

The chain is built from TRBV12-3 or TRBV12-4 and TRBJ2-1, with 7 positions matching TRBD1. The CDR3 runs to 15 residues. J was trimmed by 6 bases and V by 2 bases; bases with no gene match: 7. CDR3 in amino acids: CASSLIGTASNEQFF. The DNA for the CDR3 is TGTGCCAGCAGTTTAATCGGGACAGCCTCCAATGAGCAGTTCTTC.

The V and J genes are TRBV12-3 or TRBV12-4 and TRBJ1-5; 10 nucleotides align to TRBD1. V lost 5 bases to trimming and J lost 7 bases; unmatched junction nucleotides: 2. The CDR3 consists of 13 residues. The CDR3 spells CASSDRGLQPQHF. DNA of the CDR3: TGTGCCAGCAGTGACAGGGGGCTACAGCCCCAGCATTTT.

The chain couples TRBV5-1 to TRBJ1-4; TRBD1 agrees at 7 bases. This CDR3 is 13 amino acids long. CDR1 SGHRS and CDR2 YFSETQ come from the germline V gene. V lost 5 bases and J lost 8; bases outside the gene matches: 6. CDR3 residues: CASSGQEGEKLFF. CDR3 nucleotides: TGCGCCAGCAGTGGACAGGAAGGGGAAAAACTGTTTTTT.

This clonotype was counted only a few times. The rearrangement joins TRBV12-3 or TRBV12-4 to TRBJ2-1, with D possibly being TRBD2 (5 bases). Trimming took off 2 bases at V and 7 bases at J, with 18 bases between the two ends. This CDR3 contains 16 residues. The CDR3 loop reads CASSLRVRGSWNEQFF. The CDR3 nucleotides read TGTGCCAGCAGTTTAAGGGTTCGGGGTTCGTGGAATGAGCAGTTCTTC.

The chain uses TRBV20-1 and TRBJ1-5, with D possibly TRBD1 on 5 matching bases. Germline V gene lookup returns CDR1 DFQATT and CDR2 SNEGSKA (reference sequence). V was cut by 6 bases and J by 6 bases, with 15 bases left in between. The CDR3 runs 13 residues. Written as DNA, the CDR3 is TGCAGTGCCTTGGCGGGGCCGGGTCAGCCCCAGCATTTT. Its translation: CSALAGPGQPQHF.

CDR3 coding DNA: TGTGCCAGCAGGGTGTTGTACAGGGGGCCCTATGGCTACACCTTC. Translating it yields CASRVLYRGPYGYTF. The chain joins TRBV28 to TRBJ1-2, with TRBD1 matching 9 bases. Trimming at V came to 6 bases and at J to 4 bases, leaving 9 bases not matched to a gene. The CDR3 has 15 amino acids. Germline assignment: CDR1 MDHEN and CDR2 SYDVKM.

This clonotype turned up a few times. The chain couples TRBV10-2 to TRBJ1-5; possible D gene TRBD1, 6 bases. The CDR3 is made up of 14 amino acids. V was clipped by 4 bases and J by 8 bases, with 15 bases between them. CDR1 is WSHSY, CDR2 SAAADI, per germline. CDR3 sequence reads: CASSGQVDGEPQHF. CDR3 DNA: TGCGCCAGCAGTGGACAGGTGGACGGGGAGCCCCAGCATTTT.

This clonotype was observed at least ten times. V gene TRBV28 combines with J gene TRBJ2-6, with D perhaps TRBD1 (6 bases). This CDR3 has 15 amino acids. Trimming cost V 7 bases and J 1 base, with 11 bases left between them. Germline CDR1 and CDR2: MDHEN and SYDVKM. The CDR3 sequence is CASTPGDSGANVLTF. CDR3 nucleotides: TGTGCCAGCACCCCAGGGGATTCTGGGGCCAACGTCCTGACTTTC. Full variable domain (missing parts from reference TRBV28 and TRBJ2-6): DVKVTQSSRYLVKRTGEKVFLECVQDMDHENMFWYRQDPGLGLRLIYFSYDVKMKEKGDIPEGYSVSREKKERFSLILESASTNQTSMYLCASTPGDSGANVLTFGAGSRLTVL.

Only a few counts were recorded for this clonotype. This rearrangement joins TRBV5-1 to TRBJ2-7, with 9 positions matching TRBD1. The CDR3 has 14 amino acids. V shed 3 bases, J shed 3 bases, and the junction held 4 bases outside the gene matches. Looked up from germline, CDR1 is SGHRS and CDR2 is YFSETQ. The CDR3 region is CASSYRQGGYEQYF. For the CDR3, the DNA is TGCGCCAGCAGCTATCGACAGGGGGGCTACGAGCAGTACTTC.

This clonotype showed up many times. V usage is TRBV6-5 and J usage is TRBJ1-2, with D unresolved. V was cut by 6 bases and J by 8 bases, with 13 bases left in between. This CDR3 comprises 12 residues. Germline V gives CDR1 MNHEY, CDR2 SVGAGI. The CDR3 loop is CASSPGGRGYTF. The CDR3 DNA sequence: TGTGCCAGCAGCCCCGGAGGGAGAGGCTACACCTTC.

This clonotype appeared a few times. V gene TRBV7-9 combines with J gene TRBJ2-5, with a tentative D call TRBD2 (6 bases). V was cut by 1 base and J by 11 bases, with 20 bases left in between. Germline loops: CDR1 SEHNR, CDR2 FQNEAQ (reference sequence). This CDR3 comprises 15 residues. CDR3 sequence reads: CASSLERVGTREQYF. The CDR3 DNA sequence: TGTGCCAGCAGCTTAGAACGCGTAGGGACTCGTGAGCAGTACTTC.

This clonotype came up a few times. CDR3 protein: CASRRRGELYNEQFF. The CDR3 DNA is TGTGCCAGCAGAAGGAGAGGGGAGCTCTACAATGAGCAGTTCTTC. V and J are TRBV28 and TRBJ2-1, with D possibly being TRBD1 or TRBD2 (5 bases each). The CDR3 consists of 15 residues. In germline, CDR1 is MDHEN, CDR2 SYDVKM. V was cut by 6 bases and J by 3 bases, with 15 bases left in between. Full variable domain (rest looked up from reference TRBV28 and TRBJ2-1): DVKVTQSSRYLVKRTGEKVFLECVQDMDHENMFWYRQDPGLGLRLIYFSYDVKMKEKGDIPEGYSVSREKKERFSLILESASTNQTSMYLCASRRRGELYNEQFFGPGTRLTVL.

The chain links TRBV7-8 to TRBJ2-2; D ambiguous. The germline V and J ends were trimmed by 9 bases and 0 bases, with 8 bases remaining between them. This CDR3 has 13 amino acids. CDR1 and CDR2 (germline): SGHVS, FQNEAQ. The CDR3 region has the DNA TGTGCCAGTAACCTTGCGAACACCGGGGAGCTGTTTTTT. The encoded protein is CASNLANTGELFF.

This clonotype was found a few times. This rearrangement joins TRBV6-6 to TRBJ1-2; 11 nucleotides agree with TRBD1. The germline gives CDR1 MNHNY, CDR2 SVGAGI (reference sequence). V gave up 6 bases and J gave up 3 bases; unmatched junction bases: 6. The CDR3 is 15 amino acids. Here the CDR3 DNA reads TGTGCCAGCAGCGGCCCGGACAGGGGGCACTATGGCTACACCTTC. This codes for CASSGPDRGHYGYTF.

This clonotype turned up a few times. CDR3 in amino acids: CASSFSILNTETQYF. CDR3 sequence (DNA): TGTGCCAGCAGTTTCAGCATTCTTAATACGGAGACCCAGTACTTC. This rearrangement joins TRBV12-3 or TRBV12-4 to TRBJ2-5; D call uncertain. Trimming removed 3 bases at V and 5 bases at J, with 16 bases between. This CDR3 comprises 15 residues.

The genes are TRBV7-3 and TRBJ2-5, with TRBD2 identical over 7 bases. V shed 0 bases, J shed 11 bases, and the junction held 12 bases outside the gene matches. CDR3 length: 15 amino acids. Germline V gene sequence: CDR1 SGHTA, CDR2 FQGTGA. CDR3 nucleotides: TGTGCCAGCAGCTTAACGAGGGACTACGATTATGAGCAGTACTTC. Residues: CASSLTRDYDYEQYF. The whole variable domain, filled in from reference TRBV7-3 and TRBJ2-5, reads GAGVSQTPSNKVTEKGKYVELRCDPISGHTALYWYRQSLGQGPEFLIYFQGTGAADDSGLPNDRFFAVRPEGSVSTLKIQRTERGDSAVYLCASSLTRDYDYEQYFGPGTRLLVL.